The 5 T cell receptor beta chains below come from one sample, sequenced in a study of beta chain features in type 1 diabetes. Reverse transcribing all isolated RNA meant expressed TCRB transcripts were sequenced. Profiling relied on immunoSEQ multiplex PCR, and the TCRdb table lists in-frame clones only, not all of them. The sample has around 310,000 clones, approximately 11% seen once. Sequencing input: naive CD4+ T cells from blood. These receptors came from a woman aged 30 to 39 in good health.

The chain has TRBV7-9 and TRBJ2-2; the D gene is possibly TRBD1 (7 bases). The CDR3 spans 15 residues. V was trimmed by 10 bases and J by 5 bases, leaving 20 bases between them. Looked up from germline, CDR1 is SEHNR and CDR2 is FQNEAQ (reference sequence). The CDR3 loop is CATDGGGAGTGELFF. In DNA form, the CDR3 reads TGTGCCACCGACGGAGGGGGCGCAGGTACCGGGGAGCTGTTTTTT.

This rearrangement joins TRBV28 to TRBJ2-1; TRBD2 aligns across 9 bases. The germline V gene encodes CDR1 MDHEN and CDR2 SYDVKM. The CDR3 runs 15 residues. V lost 5 bases, J lost 0 bases, and 2 bases stayed unmatched. CDR3 amino acids: CASSLAGPSYNEQFF. The CDR3 coding sequence is TGTGCCAGCAGTCTAGCGGGACCCTCCTACAATGAGCAGTTCTTC. The variable domain in full, completed from reference TRBV28 and TRBJ2-1, reads DVKVTQSSRYLVKRTGEKVFLECVQDMDHENMFWYRQDPGLGLRLIYFSYDVKMKEKGDIPEGYSVSREKKERFSLILESASTNQTSMYLCASSLAGPSYNEQFFGPGTRLTVL.

This clone was observed a handful of times. The rearrangement joins TRBV10-3 to TRBJ1-2; D is ambiguous. The V end lost 3 bases, the J end lost 7 bases, and 12 bases lay between the germline ends. This CDR3 comprises 13 residues. Per the germline V gene, CDR1 is ENHRY and CDR2 is SYGVKD. The DNA for the CDR3 is TGTGCCATCAGTGACCCGGCGGGCGGTGGCTACACCTTC. Translation: CAISDPAGGGYTF.

This clone was seen more than once but under ten times. V gene TRBV27 combines with J gene TRBJ1-1, with 7 bases identical to TRBD1. Germline V gene data show CDR1 as MNHEY and CDR2 as SMNVEV (reference sequence). The junction had 12 bases not matched to a gene; V was cut back by 5 bases and J by 3 bases. The CDR3 spans 16 residues. The CDR3 sequence: CASSPSQGGSDTEAFF. Written as DNA, the CDR3 is TGTGCCAGCAGTCCCTCACAAGGGGGCTCGGACACTGAAGCTTTCTTT.

The chain carries TRBV27 and TRBJ2-7, with TRBD2 matching 11 bases. The CDR3 sequence is 18 residues long. The V gene's germline CDR1 is MNHEY and CDR2 SMNVEV (reference sequence). The V gene end was trimmed by 2 bases and the J gene end by 1 base; junction bases not matched to a gene: 10. CDR3 sequence (DNA): TGTGCCAGCAGTTTAACCCCGCCGGGACTAGCGGCATCCTACGAGCAGTACTTC. This gives the protein CASSLTPPGLAASYEQYF.